This T cell receptor (beta chain) was documented in a study of control samples from healthy donors and cancer patients. Per germline, CDR1 MNHNS and CDR2 SASEGT. Trimming pared 1 base from V and 4 bases from J, leaving 4 bases between. This CDR3 is 12 amino acids long. Sequenced by immunoSEQ multiplex PCR; TCRdb stores in-frame clones only, minus some. The sample lists 70,000 to 85,000 clones, roughly 82% occurring once. The source material was PBMCs. This TCR came from a man in his fifties or sixties with head and neck cancer. The chain recombines TRBV6-1 with TRBJ1-2; D gene uncertain. The CDR3 loop is CASSEGSYGYTF. In DNA form, the CDR3 reads TGTGCCAGCAGTGAAGGTTCCTATGGCTACACCTTC.